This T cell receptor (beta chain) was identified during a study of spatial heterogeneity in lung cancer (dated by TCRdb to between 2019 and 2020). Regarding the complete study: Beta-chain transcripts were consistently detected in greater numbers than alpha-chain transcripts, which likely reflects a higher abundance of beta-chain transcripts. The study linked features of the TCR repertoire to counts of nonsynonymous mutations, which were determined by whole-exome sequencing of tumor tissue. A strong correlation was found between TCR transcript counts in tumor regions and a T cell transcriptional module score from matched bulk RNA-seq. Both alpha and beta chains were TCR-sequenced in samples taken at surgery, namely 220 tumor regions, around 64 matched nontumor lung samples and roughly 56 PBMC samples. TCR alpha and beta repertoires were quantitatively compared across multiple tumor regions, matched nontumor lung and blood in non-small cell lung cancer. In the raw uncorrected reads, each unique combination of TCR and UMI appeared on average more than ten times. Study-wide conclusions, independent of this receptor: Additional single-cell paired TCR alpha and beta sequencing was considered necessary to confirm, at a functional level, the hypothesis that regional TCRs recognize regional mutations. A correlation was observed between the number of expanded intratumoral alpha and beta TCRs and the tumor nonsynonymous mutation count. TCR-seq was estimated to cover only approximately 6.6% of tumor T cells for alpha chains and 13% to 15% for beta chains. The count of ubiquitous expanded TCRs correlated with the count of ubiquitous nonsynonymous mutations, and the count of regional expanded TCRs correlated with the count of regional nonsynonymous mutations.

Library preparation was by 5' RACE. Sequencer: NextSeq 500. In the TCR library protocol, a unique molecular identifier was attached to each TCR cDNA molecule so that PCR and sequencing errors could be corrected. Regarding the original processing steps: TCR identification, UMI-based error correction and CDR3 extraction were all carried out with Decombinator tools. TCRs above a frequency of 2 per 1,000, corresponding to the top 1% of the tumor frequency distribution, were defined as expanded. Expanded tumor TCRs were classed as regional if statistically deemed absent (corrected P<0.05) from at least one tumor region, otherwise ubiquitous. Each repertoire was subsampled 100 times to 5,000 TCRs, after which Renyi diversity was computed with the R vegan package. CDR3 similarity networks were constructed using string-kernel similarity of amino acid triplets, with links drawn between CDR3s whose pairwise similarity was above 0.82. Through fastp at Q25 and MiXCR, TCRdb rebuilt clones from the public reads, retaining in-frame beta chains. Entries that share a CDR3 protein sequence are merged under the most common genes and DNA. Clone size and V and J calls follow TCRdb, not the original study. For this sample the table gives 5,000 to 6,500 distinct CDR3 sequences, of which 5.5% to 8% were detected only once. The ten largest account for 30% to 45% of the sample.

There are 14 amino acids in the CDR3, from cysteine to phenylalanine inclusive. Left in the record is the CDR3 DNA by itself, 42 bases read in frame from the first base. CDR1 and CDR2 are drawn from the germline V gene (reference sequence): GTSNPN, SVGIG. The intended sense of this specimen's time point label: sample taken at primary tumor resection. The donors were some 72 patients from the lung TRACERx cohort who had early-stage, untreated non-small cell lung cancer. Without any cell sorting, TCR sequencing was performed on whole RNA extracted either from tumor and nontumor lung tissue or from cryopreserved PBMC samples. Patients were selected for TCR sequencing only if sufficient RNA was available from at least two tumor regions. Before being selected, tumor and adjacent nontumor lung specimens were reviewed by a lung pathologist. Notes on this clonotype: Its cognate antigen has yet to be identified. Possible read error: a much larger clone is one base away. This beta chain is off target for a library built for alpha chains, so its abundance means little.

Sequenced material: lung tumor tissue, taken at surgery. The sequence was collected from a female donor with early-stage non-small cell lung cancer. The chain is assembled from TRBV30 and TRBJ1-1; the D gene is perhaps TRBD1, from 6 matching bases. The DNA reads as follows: TGTGCCGGGAGGACCCGACAGGTCTCCACTGAAGCTTTCTTT. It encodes CAGRTRQVSTEAFF.